This T cell receptor (beta chain) stems from a study of shared clonotypes between healthy human individuals. Across the whole study: The study used three CD4 naive, three CD4 memory, two CD8 naive and one CD8 memory plate per donor.

Only in-frame clones appear in the TCRdb table, and some are missing; sequencing was by immunoSEQ multiplex PCR. The profile shows roughly 2.5 million clones, just over 90% of them singletons. There are 15 residues in the CDR3. CDR1 and CDR2 (germline): LNHDA, SQIVND (reference sequence). V was pared by 8 bases and J by 9 bases, with 23 bases between. The sequence was obtained from a man aged 18 to 35 in good health. The sequenced sample consisted of naive CD4+ T cells sorted from blood. Subset indicated: CD45RA+ positively selected. The chain couples TRBV19 to TRBJ2-1, with a tentative D call TRBD2 (5 bases). DNA for the CDR3: TGTGCCAGTGCGAACCTAGCATCCTGGGGTGGTGAGCAGTTCTTC. Protein sequence: CASANLASWGGEQFF.